This T cell receptor beta chain was recorded in a study of blood T cell repertoires in COVID-19. On the study more broadly: T cells, B-cell-depleted T cells, or PBMCs provided the cDNA or gDNA that served as material.

TCRdb's table, derived via immunoSEQ multiplex PCR, lists solely in-frame clones and lacks some. The sample lists about 250,000 clones, approximately 83% seen once, with 7.5% to 10% in the top ten. The CDR3 is 15 residues long. The germline V gene encodes CDR1 MDHEN and CDR2 SYDVKM. Trimming left V 5 bases short and J 6 bases short, with 14 bases between. Sequenced material: peripheral blood. The TCR originated in a man older than 75 with acute or convalescent COVID-19. The chain carries TRBV28 and TRBJ1-6, with D perhaps TRBD1 (6 bases). CDR3 sequence (DNA): TGTGCCAGCAGTATCCTACAGGGTGCTAATTCACCCCTCCACTTT. This gives the protein CASSILQGANSPLHF.